The clone carrying this TCR beta chain was found once. Its antigen is not identified. The PCR contained 60 Vbeta and 13 Jbeta primers. Repertoires were generated with immunoSEQ multiplex PCR, while TCRdb's copy carries only in-frame clones and drops some. The repertoire holds about 140,000 clones, with about two thirds as singletons. The entry originates in a study of cytomegalovirus exposure and HLA in healthy donors. Whole-study findings and limits: Roughly even sequencing depth across donors was the assumption behind the presence/absence analyses.

This CDR3 region has 15 residues. The germline gives CDR1 SGHVS, CDR2 FQNEAQ. V gave up 5 bases and J gave up 2 bases; unmatched junction bases: 9. The receptor comes from a man over 45 in good health and CMV-seropositive. The specimen was PBMCs. The chain carries TRBV7-8 and TRBJ2-7; 7 bases match TRBD2. CDR3 amino acids: CASSGQFGTTYEQYF. The CDR3, as DNA: TGTGCCAGCAGCGGCCAGTTCGGGACTACCTACGAGCAGTACTTC.